This TCR beta chain was documented in a study of Graves' ophthalmopathy and Graves' hyperthyroidism. For repertoire sequencing, the TCR beta CDR3 regions were amplified from RNA transcripts. HTBI primers primed a first-round RT-PCR, and a second-round multiplex PCR followed. TCRdb ran MiXCR on the multiplex PCR reads and lists one entry per CDR3 protein. Among over a million distinct CDR3 sequences listed, about two fifths were seen once. This clonotype was counted only a few times. This receptor was taken from an adult man with Graves' hyperthyroidism. The sample consisted of peripheral blood or thyroid tissue (not recorded which).

CDR3 in DNA: TGCAGCGCATACAGGGAGCCAGATACGCAGTATTTT. Protein sequence: CSAYREPDTQYF. This chain uses TRBV29-1 with TRBJ2-3; tentatively, D is TRBD1 (6 bases). Per germline, CDR1 SQVTM and CDR2 ANQGSEA. There are 12 residues in the CDR3. The germline V and J ends were trimmed by 7 bases and 4 bases, with 12 bases remaining between them.